The next 22 T cell receptor beta chains were all read from a single sample in a study of identical twins. TCRdb ran MiXCR on the 5' RACE reads and lists one entry per CDR3 protein. The table shows over 600,000 distinct CDR3 sequences, with 21% occurring only once. The same data also went into a second study, on T cells expressing NK-cell markers.

The material sequenced was PBMCs. These TCRs come from a woman in her late teens or twenties in good health.

This clonotype was detected a few times. The chain joins TRBV6-5 to TRBJ2-3; D is ambiguous. This CDR3 has 14 residues. CDR1 and CDR2 (germline): MNHEY, SVGAGI. V was pared by 5 bases and J by 0 bases, with 9 bases between. CDR3 region: CASSTHPSTDTQYF. CDR3 bases: TGTGCCAGCAGTACTCACCCTAGCACAGATACGCAGTATTTT.

This rearrangement joins TRBV30 to TRBJ2-3; D ambiguous. The CDR3 spans 13 residues. Germline-derived CDR1 and CDR2 are GTSNPN and SVGIG (reference sequence). Between the trimmed V and J ends, which lost 4 bases and 0 bases, there was a span of 8 bases. The CDR3: CAWTLGSTDTQYF. The CDR3 DNA follows: TGTGCCTGGACGTTGGGTAGCACAGATACGCAGTATTTT.

This clonotype was picked up many times. This chain connects TRBV5-1 to TRBJ2-7, with D unresolved. The germline V gene encodes CDR1 SGHRS and CDR2 YFSETQ. With 0 bases removed from V and 6 bases from J, the gap between germline ends came to 7 bases. This CDR3 is 12 amino acids long. CDR3 in amino acids: CASSLGSTEQYF. The CDR3 bases are TGCGCCAGCAGCTTGGGGAGTACCGAGCAGTACTTC. Full variable domain (missing parts from reference TRBV5-1 and TRBJ2-7): KAGVTQTPRYLIKTRGQQVTLSCSPISGHRSVSWYQQTPGQGLQFLFEYFSETQRNKGNFPGRFSGRQFSNSRSEMNVSTLELGDSALYLCASSLGSTEQYFGPGTRLTVT.

This chain uses TRBV20-1 with TRBJ2-7, with TRBD2 as a possible D gene (6 bases). Trimming took off 1 base at V and 5 bases at J, with 15 bases between the two ends. The CDR3 totals 14 residues. Germline V gives CDR1 DFQATT, CDR2 SNEGSKA (reference sequence). CDR3 amino acids: CSARGGAQVNEQYF. CDR3 nucleotides: TGCAGTGCTAGAGGCGGGGCCCAAGTGAACGAGCAGTACTTC.

This clonotype was counted once. V usage is TRBV27 and J usage is TRBJ2-7; D is undetermined. The CDR3 consists of 10 residues. Trimming stripped 2 bases from V and 9 bases from J, with 5 bases between. CDR1 and CDR2 (germline): MNHEY, SMNVEV (reference sequence). The CDR3 loop is CASSLHRQYF. DNA for the CDR3: TGTGCCAGCAGTTTACACAGGCAGTACTTC.

The chain has TRBV7-2 and TRBJ2-5; possible D gene TRBD2, 6 bases. The CDR3 extends over 15 amino acids. The germline V gene has CDR1 SGHTA and CDR2 FQGNSA. Trimming removed 5 bases at V and 4 bases at J, with 17 bases between. The CDR3 sequence: CASSVINGGGETQYF. DNA for the CDR3: TGTGCCAGCAGCGTTATTAACGGGGGTGGAGAGACCCAGTACTTC.

This clonotype has a single count. The chain carries TRBV20-1 and TRBJ1-5; 7 bases are a match to TRBD1. With 3 bases clipped from V and 4 bases from J, the junction kept 9 bases outside the gene matches. Germline CDR1 is DFQATT and CDR2 is SNEGSKA (reference sequence). The CDR3 spans 15 residues. The CDR3: CSAREHRGVNQPQHF. In nucleotides, the CDR3 is TGCAGTGCTAGGGAGCACAGGGGAGTAAATCAGCCCCAGCATTTT.

This clonotype was counted a few times. The J gene is TRBJ2-7, the V gene TRBV6-5; D may be TRBD2 (5 bases). Germline V gene data show CDR1 as MNHEY and CDR2 as SVGAGI. There are 15 residues in the CDR3. Trimming pared 0 bases from V and 0 bases from J, leaving 9 bases between. The CDR3: CASSYSVGSSYEQYF. The CDR3 coding sequence is TGTGCCAGCAGTTACTCTGTAGGGAGCTCCTACGAGCAGTACTTC.

The chain uses TRBV6-1 and TRBJ2-7; 9 bases match TRBD1. Trimming took 7 bases from V and 5 from J; bases not matched to a gene: 12. The CDR3 extends over 15 amino acids. The germline V gene encodes CDR1 MNHNS and CDR2 SASEGT. CDR3 sequence reads: CASIPRGQGNNEQYF. CDR3 nucleotides: TGTGCCAGCATCCCACGGGGACAGGGTAATAACGAGCAGTACTTC.

This clonotype was seen more than once but under ten times. V gene TRBV6-1 combines with J gene TRBJ1-4, with TRBD1 matching 8 bases. V shed 5 bases and J 7 bases; nucleotides not matched to a gene: 9. Germline V gene lookup returns CDR1 MNHNS and CDR2 SASEGT. CDR3 length: 15 residues. The CDR3 nucleotides are TGTGCCAGCAGTCCACCCCGGACAGGGCGTGAAAAACTGTTTTTT. It translates to CASSPPRTGREKLFF.

This clonotype occurred a few times. V is TRBV5-1 and J is TRBJ2-5, with 8 bases lining up with TRBD2. Per germline, CDR1 SGHRS and CDR2 YFSETQ. The CDR3 loop spans 14 amino acids. The junction had 3 bases not matched to a gene; V was cut back by 2 bases and J by 3 bases. In DNA, the CDR3 is TGCGCCAGCAGCTTCCGAGCGGGAGAAGAGACCCAGTACTTC. Translated: CASSFRAGEETQYF.

This chain connects TRBV11-2 to TRBJ1-1; D unresolved. The V end was cut by 8 bases, the J end by 0 bases, with 7 bases between. CDR3 length: 12 residues. The germline CDR1 and CDR2 sequences are SGHAT and FQNNGV. The CDR3 DNA sequence: TGTGCCAGCGGTCAAGTGAACACTGAAGCTTTCTTT. This gives the protein CASGQVNTEAFF.

Concerning this clonotype itself: A much more abundant neighbour one base away suggests this may be a read error. The chain uses TRBV11-2 and TRBJ2-5; the match to TRBD1 covers 7 bases. This CDR3 region has 13 residues. J lost 4 bases, V lost 6 bases, and 5 bases had no gene match. The germline gives CDR1 SGHAT, CDR2 FQNNGV. As DNA, the CDR3 is TGTGCCAGCAGTCCGGGACAGAGAGAGACCCAGTACTTC. This gives the protein CASSPGQRETQYF.

This chain uses TRBV29-1 with TRBJ1-1; D possibly corresponds to TRBD1 (5 bases). Trimming pared 7 bases from V and 1 base from J, leaving 13 bases between. The CDR3 length is 13 residues. Germline CDR1 is SQVTM and CDR2 is ANQGSEA. CDR3 sequence: CSGKAGWNTEAFF. The DNA for the CDR3 is TGCAGCGGGAAGGCAGGGTGGAACACTGAAGCTTTCTTT. The full variable domain, with the rest looked up from reference TRBV29-1 and TRBJ1-1, is SAVISQKPSRDICQRGTSLTIQCQVDSQVTMMFWYRQQPGQSLTLIATANQGSEATYESGFVIDKFPISRPNLTFSTLTVSNMSPEDSSIYLCSGKAGWNTEAFFGQGTRLTVV.

The gene calls are TRBV5-1 and TRBJ1-2; unclear D gene. This CDR3 has 13 residues. Germline assignment: CDR1 SGHRS and CDR2 YFSETQ. Trimming removed 4 bases at V and 5 bases at J, with 12 bases between. The DNA of the CDR3 is TGCGCCAGCAGCGCAGAGTCAGGATATGGCTACACCTTC. Translated: CASSAESGYGYTF.

This clonotype was counted between two and nine times. The CDR3, as DNA: TGTGCCAGCAGTTTGACTAGCGGGGGGGCGGGTACGCAGTATTTT. Its protein is CASSLTSGGAGTQYF. The rearrangement joins TRBV12-3 or TRBV12-4 to TRBJ2-3, with TRBD2 identical over 14 bases. The CDR3 loop spans 15 amino acids. V gave up 3 bases and J gave up 8 bases; unmatched junction bases: 4.

The chain recombines TRBV6-1 with TRBJ1-4; TRBD1 agrees at 7 bases. The CDR3 extends over 15 amino acids. V was clipped by 3 bases and J by 5 bases; unmatched bases: 6. From germline, CDR1 is MNHNS and CDR2 SASEGT. The CDR3 loop is CASSDRQGQNEKLFF. In DNA form, the CDR3 reads TGTGCCAGCAGTGACCGACAGGGACAAAATGAAAAACTGTTTTTT.

V gene TRBV7-9 combines with J gene TRBJ2-2, with D possibly matching TRBD2 (6 bases). The V and J ends lost 7 bases and 6 bases respectively, with 18 bases between them. The CDR3 is 15 amino acids. Germline CDR1 reads SEHNR; CDR2 reads FQNEAQ (reference sequence). The CDR3 region is CASTPKPGVAGELFF. CDR3 nucleotide sequence: TGTGCCAGCACCCCCAAGCCGGGGGTGGCCGGGGAGCTGTTTTTT.

In this sample, this clonotype turned up a few times. V and J are TRBV4-3 and TRBJ1-3, with 7 bases matching TRBD1. Germline V CDR1 and CDR2: LGHNA, YSLEER. The CDR3 has 16 residues. The V segment lost 3 bases and the J segment 0 bases; nucleotides outside the gene matches: 5. CDR3 DNA: TGCGCCAGCAGCCATGACAGGGTTCGCTCTGGAAACACCATATATTTT. Its translation: CASSHDRVRSGNTIYF.

The J gene is TRBJ2-7, the V gene TRBV12-3 or TRBV12-4, with 8 positions matching TRBD2. This CDR3 has 13 residues. Trimming removed 8 bases from V and 4 bases from J; junction bases left unmatched: 7. CDR3 amino acids: CASGREGGYEQYF. Here the CDR3 DNA reads TGTGCCAGCGGACGGGAGGGCGGGTACGAGCAGTACTTC.

V is TRBV3-1 and J is TRBJ2-1; D is ambiguous. Trimming removed 6 bases from V and 5 bases from J, with 17 bases in between. The length of the CDR3 is 15 residues. Germline V gene data show CDR1 as LGHDT and CDR2 as YNNKEL (reference sequence). CDR3 coding DNA: TGTGCCAGCAGACTTCACGGAGACCCCCACAATGAGCAGTTCTTC. As protein: CASRLHGDPHNEQFF.

This rearrangement joins TRBV10-3 to TRBJ2-6, with 7 bases that match TRBD1. The length of the CDR3 is 16 residues. CDR1 is ENHRY and CDR2 is SYGVKD in the germline V gene. The ends lost 7 bases at V and 1 base at J; junction bases unmatched: 7. The CDR3 loop is CAIMGQHLSGANVLTF. CDR3 coding DNA: TGTGCCATCATGGGACAGCACCTTTCTGGGGCCAACGTCCTGACTTTC.